The sequence of this T cell receptor beta chain was determined in a study of T cells in Graves' hyperthyroidism and ophthalmopathy. Notes on the study in general: In validation, the model predicted ophthalmopathy. These predictions came a median approximately six months before onset. In the blood, most expanded thyroid clonotypes above 0.001 appeared as well.

Stable Graves' hyperthyroidism meant no ophthalmopathy progression within 18 months. Amplified TCR beta CDR3 regions derived from RNA transcripts. The HTBI primer set drove a first-round RT-PCR of the TCR CDR3. MiXCR, applied by TCRdb to the multiplex PCR reads, yields one record per CDR3 protein. This table holds 550,000 to 650,000 distinct CDR3 sequences, around 15% found once. In germline, CDR1 is MDHEN, CDR2 SYDVKM. The CDR3 runs to 15 residues. The V end lost 6 bases, the J end lost 8 bases, and 17 bases lay between the germline ends. This clonotype has at least ten counts. Its antigen is still unknown.

This TCR derives from a woman in her 40s with Graves' hyperthyroidism. The chain combines TRBV28 with TRBJ1-6, with D maybe TRBD1 (5 bases). The source material was blood. The CDR3 sequence is CASRSWGREDSPLHF. The CDR3 region has the DNA TGTGCCAGCAGGAGCTGGGGCAGGGAAGATTCACCCCTCCACTTT.